Each of the 14 T cell receptor beta chains below was sequenced from the same sample in a study of Ad26.COV2.S vaccination and SARS-CoV-2 variants. Treatment defined: around 19 received Ad26.COV2.S at low or high dose, single or two shots; several received placebo; per-sample allocation not given. Day 63 after the first vaccine or placebo injection was the time point for sampling. Clones were read by immunoSEQ multiplex PCR, and TCRdb kept only the in-frame ones, dropping some. The sample holds about 400,000 clones, roughly nine tenths seen once. The sample in question was peripheral blood, obtained in a trial of Ad26.COV2.S vaccine versus placebo. These receptors were taken from a person aged 18-65 years who received the Ad26.COV2.S COVID-19 vaccine or a placebo.

This clone came up once. The J gene is TRBJ2-7, the V gene TRBV13; 10 positions agree with TRBD2. CDR1 is PRHDT and CDR2 is FYEKMQ in the germline V gene (reference sequence). The V gene end was trimmed by 4 bases and the J gene end by 4 bases; junction bases not matched to a gene: 7. The CDR3 runs to 15 residues. CDR3 nucleotides: TGTGCCAGCAGCTCTGAGCGGGGGGGCCGGTACGAGCAGTACTTC. Translation gives CASSSERGGRYEQYF.

This clone was detected only once. CDR3 loop: CASSSAVNQPQHF. DNA of the CDR3: TGTGCCAGCAGTTCAGCAGTAAATCAGCCCCAGCATTTT. The gene calls are TRBV27 and TRBJ1-5, with unresolved D. The CDR3 totals 13 residues. Germline-derived CDR1 and CDR2 are MNHEY and SMNVEV (reference sequence). With 4 bases removed from V and 4 bases from J, the gap between germline ends came to 8 bases.

This rearrangement joins TRBV5-4 to TRBJ2-7; 7 bases agree with TRBD1. The CDR3 contains 14 residues. V gave up 4 bases and J gave up 3 bases; unmatched junction bases: 7. Germline assignment: CDR1 SGHNT and CDR2 YYREEE (reference sequence). The CDR3 DNA follows: TGTGCCAGCAGCCGGGACAGTTCGAACTACGAGCAGTACTTC. Protein product: CASSRDSSNYEQYF.

The V call is TRBV4-3, the J call TRBJ1-6; no clear D gene. Germline V gene data show CDR1 as LGHNA and CDR2 as YSLEER. The germline V and J ends were trimmed by 0 bases and 10 bases, with 10 bases remaining between them. CDR3 length equals 14 residues. The CDR3 reads CASSQDWVRSPLHF. The DNA of the CDR3 is TGCGCCAGCAGCCAAGATTGGGTCCGCTCACCCCTCCACTTT.

This chain joins TRBV4-3 and TRBJ1-4; D gene ambiguous. Per the germline V gene, CDR1 is LGHNA and CDR2 is YSLEER. Deletions cut 3 bases from V and 3 bases from J, with 8 bases between. The CDR3 extends over 14 amino acids. CDR3 region: CASSHSWANEKLFF. For the CDR3, the DNA is TGCGCCAGCAGCCACTCTTGGGCTAATGAAAAACTGTTTTTT.

This chain uses TRBV19 with TRBJ1-5; 7 bases agree with TRBD1. This CDR3 region has 16 residues. Germline assignment: CDR1 LNHDA and CDR2 SQIVND (reference sequence). Trimming took 9 bases from V and 0 from J; bases not matched to a gene: 11. The CDR3 protein is CASLHSRDSSNQPQHF. CDR3 nucleotide sequence: TGTGCCAGCCTCCATAGCCGGGACAGTAGCAATCAGCCCCAGCATTTT.

V is TRBV7-9 and J is TRBJ1-1, with a weak D call TRBD1 (6 bases). Looked up from germline, CDR1 is SEHNR and CDR2 is FQNEAQ (reference sequence). The V gene lost 2 bases and the J gene lost 0 bases, with 10 bases spanning the gap. This CDR3 has 15 residues. The CDR3 DNA follows: TGTGCCAGCAGCTTAACAGGGAGTGTGAACACTGAAGCTTTCTTT. Its protein product is CASSLTGSVNTEAFF.

The CDR3 DNA is TGTGCCATCAGTGAGTCGGCGGGACAGGGTCCCAACGAGCAGTACTTC. Amino acid sequence: CAISESAGQGPNEQYF. V gene TRBV10-3 combines with J gene TRBJ2-7; 9 nucleotides match TRBD1. Germline V CDR1 and CDR2: ENHRY, SYGVKD. The CDR3 runs 16 residues. Unmatched junction bases numbered 8, after V lost 0 bases and J lost 5 bases.

V usage is TRBV27 and J usage is TRBJ1-2, with TRBD1 as a possible D gene (5 bases). Trimming stripped 3 bases from V and 6 bases from J, with 14 bases between. The germline gives CDR1 MNHEY, CDR2 SMNVEV (reference sequence). The CDR3 loop spans 14 amino acids. The DNA of the CDR3 is TGTGCCAGCAGTTTGTCGGGACCCCCCGATGGCTACACCTTC. It specifies CASSLSGPPDGYTF.

V gene TRBV7-2 combines with J gene TRBJ2-3, with 11 positions matching TRBD2. The CDR3 is 18 residues long. J lost 4 bases, V lost 4 bases, and 13 bases had no gene match. Per the germline V gene, CDR1 is SGHTA and CDR2 is FQGNSA. As DNA, the CDR3 is TGTGCCAGCAGCTATAGCGGGGGGGCCGGCGCCTGGGCAGATACGCAGTATTTT. Amino acids: CASSYSGGAGAWADTQYF.

The chain is built from TRBV27 and TRBJ2-5, with D unclear. Trimming took 1 base from V and 2 from J, leaving 8 bases between them. Looked up from germline, CDR1 is MNHEY and CDR2 is SMNVEV (reference sequence). The CDR3 runs 14 residues. The CDR3 region is CASSLLGEQETQYF. Written as DNA, the CDR3 is TGTGCCAGCAGTTTATTAGGAGAACAAGAGACCCAGTACTTC.

The CDR3 reads CASSVGGAHGELFF. DNA of the CDR3: TGTGCCAGCAGCGTCGGGGGGGCCCACGGGGAGCTGTTTTTT. The chain links TRBV5-4 to TRBJ2-2, with 8 bases aligning to TRBD2. The CDR3 has 14 amino acids. Trimming took 4 bases from V and 7 from J; bases not matched to a gene: 6. Germline V lookup: CDR1 SGHNT, CDR2 YYREEE (reference sequence).

The chain combines TRBV28 with TRBJ2-4, with D maybe TRBD1 (5 bases). Between the trimmed V and J ends, which lost 5 bases and 13 bases, there was a span of 15 bases. Germline loops: CDR1 MDHEN, CDR2 SYDVKM. The CDR3 contains 12 residues. The CDR3 spells CASSHLEGHQYF. CDR3 coding DNA: TGTGCCAGCAGTCATCTTGAAGGACACCAGTACTTC.

J is TRBJ2-5 and V is TRBV7-9; D gene uncertain. The CDR3 loop spans 14 amino acids. Trimming took 5 bases from V and 5 from J, leaving 15 bases between them. In germline, CDR1 is SEHNR, CDR2 FQNEAQ (reference sequence). The CDR3 coding sequence is TGTGCCAGCAGCGCACAGTCAGATGGGGAGACCCAGTACTTC. It is translated as CASSAQSDGETQYF.